This is a list of T cell receptor beta chains from one sample in a study of T cells in localized non-small cell lung cancer. TCRdb's copy holds only in-frame clones and misses some; the assay was immunoSEQ multiplex PCR. The table has about 21,000 clones, roughly 90% seen once. Source: peripheral blood mononuclear cells, taken before any cancer treatment. All receptors derive from a male donor older than 55 with stage II lung adenocarcinoma. CDR3s include the opening cysteine and the closing phenylalanine or tryptophan. A clone size is listed for some rows: how often the clone was seen (once, few, many), or a class if it is expanded.

v_call	j_call	clone_size	cdr3_aa
TRBV5-3	TRBJ1-2	.	CASTPVGVGYGYTF
TRBV7-9	TRBJ2-7	.	CASSHGAYEQYF
TRBV7-8	TRBJ2-3	.	CASSFAHGLADTQYF
TRBV7-2	TRBJ1-2	.	CASSPRQGIRMGGYTF
TRBV28	TRBJ2-4	.	CASSSRAWDSKNIQYF
TRBV4-1	TRBJ2-1	.	CASSSTSGGLSSYNEQFF
TRBV28	TRBJ2-7	.	CASRAGSSYEQYF
TRBV5-1	TRBJ2-3	.	CASSNDARSDTQYF
TRBV28	TRBJ2-5	once	CASSRTSGSRETQYF
TRBV25-1	TRBJ1-6	.	CASRARDRGNSPLHF
TRBV6-6	TRBJ2-7	.	CASSYRQALWVQQYF
TRBV28	TRBJ1-5	.	CASRNTGFSNQPQHF
TRBV28	TRBJ2-1	.	CASKGLAGYNEQFF
TRBV29-1	TRBJ2-1	.	CSGKQRGSYNEQFF
TRBV27	TRBJ1-4	.	CASSLLRQGTNEKLFF
TRBV4-2	TRBJ1-1	.	CASSQGQRMNTEAFF
TRBV2	TRBJ1-6	.	CASKATGRVLYSPLHF
TRBV7-9	TRBJ2-1	.	CASSLGLAGGTEQFF
TRBV7-9	TRBJ2-1	.	CASYYGLAAYNEQFF
TRBV19	TRBJ2-3	.	CASSPERGGTQYF
TRBV4-2	TRBJ2-1	.	CASNQETRNYNEQFF
TRBV9	TRBJ1-4	.	CASSVSSAGTQGRAFELFF
TRBV2	TRBJ2-7	.	CASSSGAFSYEQYF
TRBV5-4	TRBJ1-1	.	CASSYGQRKNTEAFF
TRBV27	TRBJ2-7	.	CASSIGTRYEQYF
TRBV4-2	TRBJ2-2	.	CASSPGQGVTGELFF
TRBV5-1	TRBJ2-3	.	CASSLVTLAGGSGKDTQYF
TRBV7-9	TRBJ2-3	.	CASRGRLAAFTDTQYF
TRBV6-5	TRBJ2-7	.	CASSYRAGEAYEQYF
TRBV19	TRBJ2-1	.	CASSPQLYDEQFF
TRBV4-1	TRBJ2-3	once	CASSQDIRTGSPQVSRDTQYF
TRBV15	TRBJ2-3	.	CATTDEGTDTQYF
TRBV6-5	TRBJ2-7	.	CASSGTSRYEQYF
TRBV10-3	TRBJ2-1	.	CAISESGLGGHNEQFF
TRBV19	TRBJ1-5	.	CASKRGPVVNQPQHF
TRBV11-3	TRBJ2-2	.	CASSLGLAGGAGELFF
TRBV25-1	TRBJ2-4	.	CASSGRGTVAKNIQYF
TRBV18	TRBJ1-4	.	CASHGATNEKLFF
TRBV19	TRBJ1-1	once	CASSVGGRTEAFF
TRBV28	TRBJ2-7	.	CASSSTGKSLNF
TRBV18	TRBJ1-5	.	CASSPTGSGQPQHF
TRBV18	TRBJ2-1	.	CASSPGPGGGSSYNEQFF
TRBV11-2	TRBJ2-1	.	CASSLGARPSLYNEQFF
TRBV13	TRBJ2-7	.	CASSLEGPTMPYEQYF
TRBV6-5	TRBJ1-5	.	CASRRGQPGPQHF
TRBV5-6	TRBJ1-3	.	CASSLVTRGGSGNTIYF
TRBV28	TRBJ1-1	.	CASSSLLLINTEAFF
TRBV18	TRBJ1-4	.	CASSPLAPGVNEKLFF
TRBV5-1	TRBJ2-7	.	CASSPRSLAGGSQYF
TRBV28	TRBJ2-5	.	CASTTLGTSGRWGGETQYF
TRBV29-1	TRBJ2-3	.	CSVEPSTGTDTQYF
TRBV5-4	TRBJ2-7	.	CASSLSPGSYEQYF
TRBV7-9	TRBJ2-3	.	CASSLGWDTDTQYF
TRBV9	TRBJ2-1	.	CASSVGASGYNEQFF
TRBV9	TRBJ1-1	.	CASSVGAGRTEAFF
TRBV6-1	TRBJ2-3	.	CASSERGDTQYF
TRBV2	TRBJ2-3	.	CASSPLADTQYF
TRBV5-1	TRBJ2-5	.	CASSLGGFIETQYF
TRBV6-1	TRBJ2-7	.	CAIYRVFSRGEQYF